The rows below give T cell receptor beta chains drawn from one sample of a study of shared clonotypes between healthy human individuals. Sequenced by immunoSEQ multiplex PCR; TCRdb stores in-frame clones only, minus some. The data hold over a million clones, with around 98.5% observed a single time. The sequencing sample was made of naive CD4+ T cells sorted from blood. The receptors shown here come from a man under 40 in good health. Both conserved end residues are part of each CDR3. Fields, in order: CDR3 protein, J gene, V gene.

CDR3: CASSSTLSWERGYNEQFF
J: TRBJ2-1
V: TRBV5-1

CDR3: CAGVPDPWDFLSSYNEQFF
J: TRBJ2-1
V: TRBV21-1

CDR3: CASSPGTGSGYGQYF
J: TRBJ2-7
V: TRBV18

CDR3: CAISGGGYQPQHF
J: TRBJ1-5
V: TRBV10-3

CDR3: CAISDVGQGGYEQYF
J: TRBJ2-7
V: TRBV10-3

CDR3: CASRKETSGNTIYF
J: TRBJ1-3
V: TRBV19

CDR3: CASSRSGASYEQYF
J: TRBJ2-7
V: TRBV7-2

CDR3: CASSSGQGANEQYF
J: TRBJ2-7
V: TRBV7-7

CDR3: CASSEGSYGYTF
J: TRBJ1-2
V: TRBV6-1

CDR3: CASSIPGLAGGPEMAEQFF
J: TRBJ2-1
V: TRBV13

CDR3: CASSLVRAHEQYF
J: TRBJ2-7
V: TRBV7-2

CDR3: CSVEGTVGRGYTF
J: TRBJ1-2
V: TRBV29-1

CDR3: CAGAGRASNEQFF
J: TRBJ2-1
V: TRBV10-2

CDR3: CASSRGLAGYGTDTQYF
J: TRBJ2-3
V: TRBV5-4

CDR3: CATSPEQGDQPQHF
J: TRBJ1-5
V: TRBV2

CDR3: CASSIHPRETQYF
J: TRBJ2-5
V: TRBV5-5

CDR3: CASSFTGPQETQYF
J: TRBJ2-5
V: TRBV5-6

CDR3: CASSLASGGLFNQPQHF
J: TRBJ1-5
V: TRBV7-2

CDR3: CASSHASGPTAEETQYF
J: TRBJ2-5
V: TRBV14

CDR3: CTSSQPLDSGVYNEQFF
J: TRBJ2-1
V: TRBV1

CDR3: CASSIDWTRGAQYF
J: TRBJ2-4
V: TRBV19

CDR3: CASSLGLAGAQDTQYF
J: TRBJ2-3
V: TRBV5-1

CDR3: CSVAMLNSGTEAFF
J: TRBJ1-1
V: TRBV29-1

CDR3: CATGLAGLTYEQYF
J: TRBJ2-7
V: TRBV7-9

CDR3: CASSRAGTGSYEQYF
J: TRBJ2-7
V: TRBV6-5

CDR3: CASSSGTGVEKLFF
J: TRBJ1-4
V: TRBV5-1

CDR3: CASRRNRGGTDTQYF
J: TRBJ2-3
V: TRBV7-9

CDR3: CASSLLGTSGSNEQFF
J: TRBJ2-1
V: TRBV18

CDR3: CASSDLGPAYEQYF
J: TRBJ2-7
V: TRBV6-1